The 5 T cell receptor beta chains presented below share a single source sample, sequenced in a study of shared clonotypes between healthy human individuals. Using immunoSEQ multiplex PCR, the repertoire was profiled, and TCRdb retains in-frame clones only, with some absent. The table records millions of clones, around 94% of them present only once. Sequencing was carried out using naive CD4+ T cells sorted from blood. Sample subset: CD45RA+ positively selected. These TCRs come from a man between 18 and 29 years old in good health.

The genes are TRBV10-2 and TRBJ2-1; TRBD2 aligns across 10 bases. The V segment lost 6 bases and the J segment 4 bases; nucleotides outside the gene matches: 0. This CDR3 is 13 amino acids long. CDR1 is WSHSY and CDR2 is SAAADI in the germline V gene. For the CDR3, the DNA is TGCGCCAGCAGGACTAGCGGGTACAATGAGCAGTTCTTC. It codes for CASRTSGYNEQFF.

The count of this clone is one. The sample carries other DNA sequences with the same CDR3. The CDR3 DNA reads TGTGCCAGCAGCGGGACAGGGGGAGAGACCCAGTACTTC. Translation: CASSGTGGETQYF. The J gene is TRBJ2-5, the V gene TRBV2; 11 positions match TRBD1. Germline V gene data show CDR1 as SNHLY and CDR2 as FYNNEI. Losses at the gene ends were 6 bases for V and 4 bases for J; bases not matched to a gene: 1. CDR3 length: 13 residues.

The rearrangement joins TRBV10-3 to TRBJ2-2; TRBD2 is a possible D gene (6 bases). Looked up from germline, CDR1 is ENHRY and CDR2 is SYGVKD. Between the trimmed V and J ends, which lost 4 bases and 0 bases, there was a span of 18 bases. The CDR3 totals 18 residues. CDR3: CAISASPGLSPNTGELFF. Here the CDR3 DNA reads TGTGCCATCAGTGCATCTCCGGGACTCTCGCCGAACACCGGGGAGCTGTTTTTT.

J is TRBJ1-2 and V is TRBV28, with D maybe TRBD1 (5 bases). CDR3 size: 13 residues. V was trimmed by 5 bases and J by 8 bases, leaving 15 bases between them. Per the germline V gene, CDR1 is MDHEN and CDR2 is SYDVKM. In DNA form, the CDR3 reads TGTGCCAGCAGTCCAGCCCCCCAGGGAGGCTACACCTTC. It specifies CASSPAPQGGYTF.

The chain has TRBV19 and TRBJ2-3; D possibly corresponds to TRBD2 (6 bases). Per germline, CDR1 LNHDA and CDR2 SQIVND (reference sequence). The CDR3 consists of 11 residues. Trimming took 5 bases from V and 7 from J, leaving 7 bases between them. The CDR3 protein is CASSGGNTQYF. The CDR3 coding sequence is TGTGCCAGTAGTGGGGGGAATACGCAGTATTTT. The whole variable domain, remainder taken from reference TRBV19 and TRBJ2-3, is DGGITQSPKYLFRKEGQNVTLSCEQNLNHDAMYWYRQDPGQGLRLIYYSQIVNDFQKGDIAEGYSVSREKKESFPLTVTSAQKNPTAFYLCASSGGNTQYFGPGTRLTVL.